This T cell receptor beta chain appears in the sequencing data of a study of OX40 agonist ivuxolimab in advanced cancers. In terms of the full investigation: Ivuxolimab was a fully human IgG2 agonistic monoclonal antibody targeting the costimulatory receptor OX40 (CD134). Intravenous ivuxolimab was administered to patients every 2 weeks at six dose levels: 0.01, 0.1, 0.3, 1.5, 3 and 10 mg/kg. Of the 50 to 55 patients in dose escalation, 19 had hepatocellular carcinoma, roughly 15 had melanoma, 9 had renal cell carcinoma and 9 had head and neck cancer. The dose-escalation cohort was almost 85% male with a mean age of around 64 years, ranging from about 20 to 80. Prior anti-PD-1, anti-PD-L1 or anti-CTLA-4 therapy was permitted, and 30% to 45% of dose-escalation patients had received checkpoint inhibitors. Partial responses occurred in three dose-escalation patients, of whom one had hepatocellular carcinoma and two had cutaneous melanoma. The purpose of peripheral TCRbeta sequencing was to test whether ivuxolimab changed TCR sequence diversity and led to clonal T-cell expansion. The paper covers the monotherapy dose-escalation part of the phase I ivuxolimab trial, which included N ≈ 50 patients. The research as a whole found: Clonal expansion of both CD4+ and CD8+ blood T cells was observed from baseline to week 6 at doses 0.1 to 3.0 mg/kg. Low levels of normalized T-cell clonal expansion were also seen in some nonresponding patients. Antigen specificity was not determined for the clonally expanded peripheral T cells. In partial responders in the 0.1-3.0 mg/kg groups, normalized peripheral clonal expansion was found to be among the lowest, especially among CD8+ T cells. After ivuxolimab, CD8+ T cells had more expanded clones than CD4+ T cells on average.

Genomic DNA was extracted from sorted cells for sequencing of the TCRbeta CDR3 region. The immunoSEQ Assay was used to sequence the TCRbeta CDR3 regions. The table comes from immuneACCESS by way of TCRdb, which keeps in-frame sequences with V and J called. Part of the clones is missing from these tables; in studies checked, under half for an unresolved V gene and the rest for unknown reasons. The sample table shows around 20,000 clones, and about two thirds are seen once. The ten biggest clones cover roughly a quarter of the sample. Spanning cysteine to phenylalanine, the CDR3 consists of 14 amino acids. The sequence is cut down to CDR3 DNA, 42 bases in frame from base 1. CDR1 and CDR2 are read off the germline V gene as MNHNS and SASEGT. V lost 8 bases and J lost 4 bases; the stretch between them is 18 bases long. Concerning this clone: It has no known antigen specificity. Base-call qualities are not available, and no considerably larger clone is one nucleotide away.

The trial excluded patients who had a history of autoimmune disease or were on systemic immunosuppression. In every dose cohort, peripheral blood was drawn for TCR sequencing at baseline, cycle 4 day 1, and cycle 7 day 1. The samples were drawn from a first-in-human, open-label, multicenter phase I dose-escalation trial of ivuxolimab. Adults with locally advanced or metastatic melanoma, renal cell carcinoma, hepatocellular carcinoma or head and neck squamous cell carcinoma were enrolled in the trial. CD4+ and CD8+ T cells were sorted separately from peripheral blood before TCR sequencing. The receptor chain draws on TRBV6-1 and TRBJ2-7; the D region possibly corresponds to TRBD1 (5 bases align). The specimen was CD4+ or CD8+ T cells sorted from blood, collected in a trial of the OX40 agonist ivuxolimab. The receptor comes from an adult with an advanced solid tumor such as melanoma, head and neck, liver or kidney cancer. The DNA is TGTGCCAGCGGACAAGGGCCTCCCCCTTACGAGCAGTACTTC. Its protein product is CASGQGPPPYEQYF.